These 9 T cell receptor beta chains were sequenced from one sample in a study of cytomegalovirus exposure and HLA in healthy donors. PCR amplification relied on 60 Vbeta primers (plus 13 Jbeta primers). Libraries were prepared by immunoSEQ multiplex PCR; TCRdb keeps only in-frame clonotypes and omits some of them. The sample records under 300,000 clones, 81% being singletons. Sequencing used PBMCs. These receptors originate from a woman aged 60 to 75 in good health and CMV-seropositive.

The chain couples TRBV4-1 to TRBJ1-2; tentative D call: TRBD1 (6 bases). Trimming cost V 1 base and J 6 bases, with 12 bases left between them. Germline V gene lookup returns CDR1 MGHRA and CDR2 YSYEKL. CDR3 length: 14 residues. CDR3 amino acids: CASSQVIRGDGYTF. The CDR3 DNA sequence: TGCGCCAGCAGCCAAGTAATCAGGGGAGATGGCTACACCTTC.

The chain is built from TRBV4-1 and TRBJ1-1; 10 nucleotides align to TRBD1. Trimming cost V 2 bases and J 5 bases; bases outside gene matches: 5. The CDR3 is 15 residues long. Germline V gene sequence: CDR1 MGHRA, CDR2 YSYEKL. The DNA of the CDR3 is TGCGCCAGCAGCCAAACTGGACAGGGGGTTACTGAAGCTTTCTTT. Its protein product is CASSQTGQGVTEAFF.

As concerns this clone: Relative to the germline gene, one junction end is altered; a read error may explain this. The chain combines TRBV7-9 with TRBJ1-2, with 9 bases identical to TRBD1. Germline CDR1 is SEHNR and CDR2 is FQNEAQ (reference sequence). This CDR3 contains 13 residues. The CDR3 spells CSSSWGQGSGYTF. Here the CDR3 DNA reads TGTTCCAGCAGCTGGGGACAGGGAAGCGGCTACACCTTC.

J is TRBJ1-1 and V is TRBV19, with 12 positions matching TRBD1. The CDR3 is made up of 14 amino acids. The germline CDR1 and CDR2 sequences are LNHDA and SQIVND (reference sequence). Trimming cost V 10 bases and J 6 bases; bases outside gene matches: 9. Here the CDR3 reads CATWDRGRRAEAFF. Written as DNA, the CDR3 is TGTGCCACATGGGACAGGGGGCGCCGAGCTGAAGCTTTCTTT. Combining the CDR3 with reference TRBV19 and TRBJ1-1 gives the whole variable domain DGGITQSPKYLFRKEGQNVTLSCEQNLNHDAMYWYRQDPGQGLRLIYYSQIVNDFQKGDIAEGYSVSREKKESFPLTVTSAQKNPTAFYLCATWDRGRRAEAFFGQGTRLTVV.

The J gene is TRBJ1-2, the V gene TRBV6-5; 9 bases align to TRBD1. The V gene's germline CDR1 is MNHEY and CDR2 SVGAGI. The CDR3 spans 15 residues. After removal of 6 bases from V and 4 bases from J, the junction contained 9 bases not matched to a gene. The CDR3 loop reads CASRPTGGMSYGYTF. CDR3 nucleotides: TGTGCCAGCAGACCGACAGGGGGTATGAGCTATGGCTACACCTTC.

The genes are TRBV5-1 and TRBJ2-1; 7 bases fit TRBD2. Germline values: CDR1 SGHRS, CDR2 YFSETQ. V gave up 1 base and J gave up 0 bases; unmatched junction bases: 10. The CDR3 totals 18 residues. The CDR3 loop reads CASSLRSNSGPSYNEQFF. DNA for the CDR3: TGCGCCAGCAGCTTGCGTTCAAATAGCGGGCCCTCCTACAATGAGCAGTTCTTC.

This clone was found a few times. The rearrangement joins TRBV11-2 to TRBJ1-1; no clear D. Germline V gene data show CDR1 as SGHAT and CDR2 as FQNNGV. V was cut by 5 bases and J by 3 bases, with 4 bases left in between. The CDR3 sequence is 11 residues long. DNA of the CDR3: TGTGCCAGCAGCCGGGACACTGAAGCTTTCTTT. Translating gives CASSRDTEAFF.

This clone has a handful of counts. The chain combines TRBV15 with TRBJ2-5; possible D gene TRBD2, 5 bases. V gave up 6 bases and J gave up 0 bases, with 11 bases separating them. CDR3 length: 14 residues. Per germline, CDR1 LNHNV and CDR2 YYDKDF (reference sequence). The CDR3 region has the DNA TGTGCCACCAGTAAAGCGGCGTACCAAGAGACCCAGTACTTC. It is translated as CATSKAAYQETQYF.

The J gene is TRBJ2-3, the V gene TRBV20-1; unclear D gene. V was cut by 5 bases and J by 8 bases, with 8 bases left in between. Germline V gene data show CDR1 as DFQATT and CDR2 as SNEGSKA (reference sequence). This CDR3 is 10 amino acids long. For the CDR3, the DNA is TGCAGTGCTTTAGTTGCTACGCAGTATTTT. Amino acid sequence: CSALVATQYF.